The 15 T cell receptor beta chains below all came from one sample that was sequenced in a study of cytomegalovirus exposure and HLA in healthy donors. The primer mix had 60 Vbeta and 13 Jbeta primers. The method was immunoSEQ multiplex PCR; TCRdb's version includes in-frame clones alone and lacks a portion of them. This sample carries approximately 37,000 clones, with around 5.9% going to the ten biggest clones. Sequencing used PBMCs. The receptors here all came from a human donor in good health.

This chain links TRBV5-1 with TRBJ2-5; 10 bases align to TRBD2. The ends lost 0 bases at V and 5 bases at J; junction bases unmatched: 10. CDR3 length: 17 residues. Germline V gene data show CDR1 as SGHRS and CDR2 as YFSETQ. CDR3: CASSLAGLAGGRETQYF. The CDR3 nucleotides read TGCGCCAGCAGCTTGGCTGGGTTAGCGGGGGGACGGGAGACCCAGTACTTC. Drawing the rest from reference TRBV5-1 and TRBJ2-5, the complete variable domain is KAGVTQTPRYLIKTRGQQVTLSCSPISGHRSVSWYQQTPGQGLQFLFEYFSETQRNKGNFPGRFSGRQFSNSRSEMNVSTLELGDSALYLCASSLAGLAGGRETQYFGPGTRLLVL.

The V gene is TRBV19, the J gene TRBJ1-1; D uncertain. The CDR3 is made up of 14 amino acids. Germline values: CDR1 LNHDA, CDR2 SQIVND (reference sequence). V lost 8 bases, J lost 1 base, and 14 bases lay in between. DNA of the CDR3: TGTGCCAGTGCGTGGGCCGCAGCGAACACTGAAGCTTTCTTT. It yields the protein CASAWAAANTEAFF.

The chain is built from TRBV7-9 and TRBJ2-3, with D unresolved. The V and J ends lost 2 bases and 8 bases respectively, with 8 bases between them. The germline gives CDR1 SEHNR, CDR2 FQNEAQ (reference sequence). The CDR3 is made up of 12 amino acids. DNA for the CDR3: TGTGCCAGCAGCTTATCGGAGCGTACGCAGTATTTT. Amino acids: CASSLSERTQYF.

The V and J genes are TRBV28 and TRBJ1-2; 7 bases align to TRBD1. The junction had 13 bases not matched to a gene; V was cut back by 4 bases and J by 8 bases. The CDR3 contains 15 residues. The germline V gene encodes CDR1 MDHEN and CDR2 SYDVKM. CDR3 in DNA: TGTGCCAGCAGTTCACAGCCTGAGGGGGCGCGGGGCTACACCTTC. Protein sequence: CASSSQPEGARGYTF.

The CDR3 here is CASSQGQAGAQETQYF. The CDR3 DNA follows: TGCGCCAGCAGCCAAGGACAGGCGGGGGCCCAAGAGACCCAGTACTTC. The V and J genes are TRBV4-1 and TRBJ2-5, with D possibly being TRBD2 (7 bases). V dropped 1 base and J dropped 1 base, with 13 bases sitting between them. In germline, CDR1 is MGHRA, CDR2 YSYEKL. The CDR3 loop spans 16 amino acids.

V and J are TRBV28 and TRBJ1-5; maybe TRBD1 (5 bases). The V and J ends lost 4 bases and 3 bases respectively, with 7 bases between them. Germline V gene data show CDR1 as MDHEN and CDR2 as SYDVKM. This CDR3 has 13 residues. CDR3 region: CASSWGDNQPQHF. The CDR3 region has the DNA TGTGCCAGCAGTTGGGGGGACAATCAGCCCCAGCATTTT.

CDR3 sequence reads: CASTPGSGGNNEQFF. CDR3 bases: TGTGCCAGTACCCCTGGAAGCGGGGGCAACAATGAGCAGTTCTTC. J is TRBJ2-1 and V is TRBV19, with 8 bases fitting TRBD2. The V segment lost 7 bases and the J segment 5 bases; nucleotides outside the gene matches: 10. The germline V gene has CDR1 LNHDA and CDR2 SQIVND (reference sequence). The CDR3 is 15 residues long.

V gene TRBV2 combines with J gene TRBJ1-1; D call uncertain. Germline loops: CDR1 SNHLY, CDR2 FYNNEI. The CDR3 contains 13 residues. Trimming shortened V by 5 bases and J by 1 base, and 8 bases separated the two germline ends. The CDR3 DNA follows: TGTGCCAGCAGTAGTGAGGAGAACACTGAAGCTTTCTTT. Protein product: CASSSEENTEAFF. Full variable domain (missing parts from reference TRBV2 and TRBJ1-1): EPEVTQTPSHQVTQMGQEVILRCVPISNHLYFYWYRQILGQKVEFLVSFYNNEISEKSEIFDDQFSVERPDGSNFTLKIRSTKLEDSAMYFCASSSEENTEAFFGQGTRLTVV.

The chain has TRBV18 and TRBJ2-7; weak D call: TRBD2 (6 bases). Trimming took 4 bases from V and 5 from J, leaving 15 bases between them. CDR3 length: 14 amino acids. Per the germline V gene, CDR1 is KGHSH and CDR2 is LQKENI. The CDR3 coding sequence is TGTGCCAGCTCACTCGGGGGAGCTGCTAACGAGCAGTACTTC. It yields the protein CASSLGGAANEQYF.

The chain combines TRBV7-9 with TRBJ2-7; 11 nucleotides agree with TRBD2. In germline, CDR1 is SEHNR, CDR2 FQNEAQ (reference sequence). This CDR3 has 15 amino acids. V lost 5 bases, J lost 6 bases, and 9 bases stayed unmatched. This CDR3 reads CASSTHSGGALEQYF. The CDR3 DNA follows: TGTGCCAGCAGCACGCATAGCGGGGGGGCCCTCGAGCAGTACTTC.

The chain recombines TRBV18 with TRBJ2-1; perhaps TRBD2 as D (5 bases). This CDR3 contains 15 residues. Germline-derived CDR1 and CDR2 are KGHSH and LQKENI. V dropped 2 bases and J dropped 2 bases, with 10 bases sitting between them. CDR3: CASSPSGNTYNEQFF. CDR3 bases: TGTGCCAGCTCACCAAGCGGTAATACCTACAATGAGCAGTTCTTC.

The V and J genes are TRBV27 and TRBJ2-1; 8 bases align to TRBD1. This CDR3 contains 14 residues. Germline CDR1 is MNHEY and CDR2 is SMNVEV (reference sequence). The V gene end was trimmed by 6 bases and the J gene end by 8 bases; junction bases not matched to a gene: 9. The CDR3 nucleotides are TGTGCCAGCAGCAGTAGACAGGGGTGGGATGAGCAGTTCTTC. This gives the protein CASSSRQGWDEQFF.

The gene calls are TRBV19 and TRBJ2-3; D unclear. The CDR3 totals 14 residues. Germline V gene sequence: CDR1 LNHDA, CDR2 SQIVND (reference sequence). V gave up 4 bases and J gave up 0 bases, with 8 bases separating them. CDR3 in amino acids: CASSRALSTDTQYF. CDR3 bases: TGTGCCAGTAGTAGAGCGCTTAGCACAGATACGCAGTATTTT.

The genes are TRBV5-4 and TRBJ2-7, with a tentative D call TRBD2 (6 bases). V shed 1 base and J shed 6 bases, with 14 bases lying between them. In germline, CDR1 is SGHNT, CDR2 YYREEE (reference sequence). This CDR3 comprises 14 residues. The CDR3 here is CASSLFGGGGEQYF. CDR3 in DNA: TGTGCCAGCAGCTTGTTTGGGGGAGGTGGCGAGCAGTACTTC.

The genes are TRBV28 and TRBJ1-2; 7 bases fit TRBD1. Trimming took 2 bases from V and 5 from J; bases not matched to a gene: 11. Germline V CDR1 and CDR2: MDHEN, SYDVKM. CDR3 size: 16 residues. CDR3 sequence: CASSLPGTEGGYGYTF. For the CDR3, the DNA is TGTGCCAGCAGTTTACCCGGGACAGAGGGGGGATATGGCTACACCTTC.